The 18 T cell receptor beta chains given below trace back to one sample, sequenced in a study of T cell responses to AZD1222 COVID-19 vaccine. The protocol was immunoSEQ multiplex PCR, while the TCRdb copy is restricted to in-frame clones and leaves out a portion. The table has about 55,000 clones, roughly 87% seen once. The material was peripheral blood, obtained on day 0 of AZD1222 vaccination. These receptors originate from an adult in good health.

The chain couples TRBV7-2 to TRBJ1-4; D is possibly TRBD1 (5 bases). Germline V gene lookup returns CDR1 SGHTA and CDR2 FQGNSA. Trimming stripped 4 bases from V and 7 bases from J, with 13 bases between. This CDR3 spans 14 amino acids. As DNA, the CDR3 is TGTGCCAGCAGCTCCTCCGGGACGGGTGAAAAACTGTTTTTT. This sequence encodes CASSSSGTGEKLFF.

This clone occurred once. The CDR3 sequence: CATSDRTTSGSGTQYF. The CDR3 DNA is TGTGCCACCAGTGATAGGACAACTAGCGGTTCGGGTACGCAGTATTTT. The V and J genes are TRBV24-1 and TRBJ2-3; 8 nucleotides agree with TRBD2. Germline V gives CDR1 KGHDR, CDR2 SFDVKD. Trimming removed 3 bases from V and 8 bases from J; junction bases left unmatched: 12. This CDR3 spans 16 amino acids.

The gene calls are TRBV12-3 or TRBV12-4 and TRBJ1-6; unclear D gene. V gave up 0 bases and J gave up 11 bases, with 8 bases separating them. This CDR3 contains 13 residues. CDR3 DNA sequence: TGTGCCAGCAGTTTAGCCAGTCCACCACCCCTCCACTTT. This gives the protein CASSLASPPPLHF.

This clone was detected only once. This chain links TRBV5-8 with TRBJ1-1; D perhaps matches TRBD1 (6 bases). The CDR3 runs to 12 residues. V lost 4 bases to trimming and J lost 7 bases, with 11 bases between them. Germline CDR1 reads SGHTS; CDR2 reads YDEGEE. The CDR3 DNA follows: TGTGCCAGCAGCCACAGGGTTGGTGAAGCTTTCTTT. Translated: CASSHRVGEAFF.

The gene calls are TRBV6-2 or TRBV6-3 and TRBJ1-6; 7 bases agree with TRBD1. Germline values: CDR1 MNHEY, CDR2 SVGEGT. After removal of 2 bases from V and 4 bases from J, the junction contained 8 bases not matched to a gene. The CDR3 runs 17 residues. CDR3 nucleotide sequence: TGTGCCAGCAGTTACGACAGGGAGAATCGGTATAATTCACCCCTCCACTTT. Its protein product is CASSYDRENRYNSPLHF.

The rearrangement links TRBV5-1 to TRBJ1-5; TRBD1 is a possible D gene (5 bases). The CDR3 is made up of 15 amino acids. CDR1 is SGHRS and CDR2 is YFSETQ in the germline V gene. V was shortened by 4 bases and J by 0 bases, with 11 bases between the two germline ends. CDR3 coding DNA: TGCGCCAGCAGCCCGACAGTTTATAGCAATCAGCCCCAGCATTTT. Amino acids: CASSPTVYSNQPQHF. The variable domain in full, completed from reference TRBV5-1 and TRBJ1-5, reads KAGVTQTPRYLIKTRGQQVTLSCSPISGHRSVSWYQQTPGQGLQFLFEYFSETQRNKGNFPGRFSGRQFSNSRSEMNVSTLELGDSALYLCASSPTVYSNQPQHFGDGTRLSIL.

The chain joins TRBV6-5 to TRBJ1-1; D is unresolved. Germline CDR1 reads MNHEY; CDR2 reads SVGAGI. CDR3 length: 14 amino acids. Trimming cost V 7 bases and J 1 base, with 13 bases left between them. The CDR3 is CASKDRWGNTEAFF. The DNA for the CDR3 is TGTGCCAGCAAAGACCGGTGGGGGAACACTGAAGCTTTCTTT.

The V and J genes are TRBV6-1 and TRBJ2-7; 7 bases are shared with TRBD1. CDR3 length: 15 amino acids. V gave up 3 bases and J gave up 1 base; unmatched junction bases: 6. CDR1 is MNHNS, CDR2 SASEGT, per germline. CDR3 DNA sequence: TGTGCCAGCAGTGAGGAAGGGACAGTTTCCTACGAGCAGTACTTC. Its translation: CASSEEGTVSYEQYF.

This clone has a single count. V and J are TRBV10-1 and TRBJ1-2; D call uncertain. The CDR3 has 13 amino acids. Germline values: CDR1 WNHNN, CDR2 SYGVQD (reference sequence). V lost 2 bases, J lost 3 bases, and 7 bases lay in between. This chain's CDR3 is CASSEVQHYGYTF. In DNA form, the CDR3 reads TGCGCCAGCAGTGAGGTTCAGCACTATGGCTACACCTTC.

The V gene is TRBV4-2, the J gene TRBJ2-3, with D possibly TRBD2 on 5 matching bases. The CDR3 sequence is 14 residues long. V dropped 1 base and J dropped 5 bases, with 10 bases sitting between them. CDR1 LGHNA and CDR2 YNFKEQ come from the germline V gene. The CDR3 spells CASSQVPAEDTQYF. The CDR3 DNA reads TGTGCCAGCAGCCAAGTGCCAGCGGAAGATACGCAGTATTTT.

The CDR3 DNA is TGTGCCAGCTCACCACCGGAGGGTCGAGAGACCCAGTACTTC. Translating gives CASSPPEGRETQYF. The V call is TRBV18, the J call TRBJ2-5; tentatively, D is TRBD2 (6 bases). Trimming took 0 bases from V and 4 from J, leaving 9 bases between them. The germline V gene encodes CDR1 KGHSH and CDR2 LQKENI. The CDR3 contains 14 residues. The variable domain in full, completed from reference TRBV18 and TRBJ2-5, reads NAGVMQNPRHLVRRRGQEARLRCSPMKGHSHVYWYRQLPEEGLKFMVYLQKENIIDESGMPKERFSAEFPKEGPSILRIQQVVRGDSAAYFCASSPPEGRETQYFGPGTRLLVL.

The rearrangement links TRBV7-2 to TRBJ1-1; no clear D gene. The germline gives CDR1 SGHTA, CDR2 FQGNSA. CDR3 length: 11 residues. The V gene lost 5 bases and the J gene lost 0 bases, with 1 base spanning the gap. CDR3 region: CASSLNTEAFF. CDR3 in DNA: TGTGCCAGCAGCCTGAACACTGAAGCTTTCTTT.

This sequence joins TRBV5-6 and TRBJ1-1; TRBD1 might be the D (6 bases). The CDR3 runs to 13 residues. V lost 4 bases and J lost 7, with 14 bases in between. Germline-derived CDR1 and CDR2 are SGHDT and YYEEEE. The DNA for the CDR3 is TGTGCCAGCAGCCCGGGACATATGGATGAAGCTTTCTTT. It yields the protein CASSPGHMDEAFF.

Only one count was recorded for this clone. The chain couples TRBV10-3 to TRBJ2-4; D uncertain. The germline V gene has CDR1 ENHRY and CDR2 SYGVKD. Trimming stripped 3 bases from V and 3 bases from J, with 9 bases between. CDR3 length: 14 amino acids. CDR3 nucleotides: TGTGCCATCAGTGACATGTTAGGCAAAAACATTCAGTACTTC. Translating gives CAISDMLGKNIQYF.

The V and J genes are TRBV2 and TRBJ2-7, with 9 bases that match TRBD2. The V and J ends lost 7 bases and 3 bases, in that order; junction bases with no gene match: 7. This CDR3 is built from 14 residues. Germline V gene sequence: CDR1 SNHLY, CDR2 FYNNEI. CDR3 nucleotides: TGTGCCAGCACCCCACTAGCGGGTAACTACGAGCAGTACTTC. Translating it yields CASTPLAGNYEQYF.

The CDR3 region has the DNA TGCAGTGCTAGTACGGGGAACACCGGGGAGCTGTTTTTT. It translates to CSASTGNTGELFF. The rearrangement links TRBV20-1 to TRBJ2-2; no definite D call. The germline CDR1 and CDR2 sequences are DFQATT and SNEGSKA (reference sequence). The CDR3 covers 13 residues. V was pared by 3 bases and J by 1 base, with 6 bases between.

This sequence joins TRBV6-1 and TRBJ1-2; D perhaps matches TRBD1 (5 bases). CDR1 and CDR2 (germline): MNHNS, SASEGT. Trimming took off 2 bases at V and 4 bases at J, with 11 bases between the two ends. The CDR3 totals 14 residues. The DNA for the CDR3 is TGTGCCAGCAGTGAACAGGGAAGGATCTATGGCTACACCTTC. Its protein is CASSEQGRIYGYTF.

The chain combines TRBV5-4 with TRBJ2-7; 10 nucleotides agree with TRBD1. The junction had 4 bases not matched to a gene; V was cut back by 4 bases and J by 3 bases. CDR3 length: 14 residues. The germline CDR1 and CDR2 sequences are SGHNT and YYREEE (reference sequence). CDR3 residues: CASSKDRGVYEQYF. In DNA form, the CDR3 reads TGTGCCAGCAGCAAGGACAGGGGGGTCTACGAGCAGTACTTC.